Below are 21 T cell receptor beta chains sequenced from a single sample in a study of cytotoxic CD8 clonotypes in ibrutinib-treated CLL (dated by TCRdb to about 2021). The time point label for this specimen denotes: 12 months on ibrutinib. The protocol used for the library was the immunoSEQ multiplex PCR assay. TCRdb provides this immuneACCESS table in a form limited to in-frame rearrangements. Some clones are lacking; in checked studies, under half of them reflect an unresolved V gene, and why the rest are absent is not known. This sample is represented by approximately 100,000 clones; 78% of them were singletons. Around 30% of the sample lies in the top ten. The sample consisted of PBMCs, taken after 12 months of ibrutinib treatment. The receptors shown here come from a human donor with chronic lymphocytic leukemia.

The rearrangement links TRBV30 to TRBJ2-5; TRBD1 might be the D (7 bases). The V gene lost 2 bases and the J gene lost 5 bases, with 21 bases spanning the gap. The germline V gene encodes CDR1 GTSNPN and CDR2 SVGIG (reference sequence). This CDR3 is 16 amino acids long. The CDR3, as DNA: TGTGCCTGGAGTAAAACCCGGAGGGGGCCACGGGAGACCCAGTACTTC. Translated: CAWSKTRRGPRETQYF.

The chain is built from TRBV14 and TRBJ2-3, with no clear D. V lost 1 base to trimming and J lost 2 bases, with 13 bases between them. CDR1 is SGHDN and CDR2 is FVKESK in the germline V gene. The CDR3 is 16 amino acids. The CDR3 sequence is CASSQVPGLNTDTQYF. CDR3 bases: TGTGCCAGCAGCCAAGTACCCGGCCTAAACACAGATACGCAGTATTTT.

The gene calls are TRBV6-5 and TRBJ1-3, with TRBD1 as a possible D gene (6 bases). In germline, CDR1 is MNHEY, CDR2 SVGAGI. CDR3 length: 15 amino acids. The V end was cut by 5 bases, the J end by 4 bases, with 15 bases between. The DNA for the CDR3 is TGTGCCAGCAGTACGACCCAGGGGCGAGGAAACACCATATATTTT. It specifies CASSTTQGRGNTIYF.

CDR3 in amino acids: CASSERDRGADTQYF. The CDR3 DNA follows: TGTGCCAGCAGTGAGAGGGACAGGGGAGCCGATACGCAGTATTTT. The V and J genes are TRBV2 and TRBJ2-3, with 10 nucleotides matching TRBD1. This CDR3 spans 15 amino acids. The V and J ends lost 3 bases and 6 bases, in that order; junction bases with no gene match: 6. Per germline, CDR1 SNHLY and CDR2 FYNNEI. Combining the CDR3 with reference TRBV2 and TRBJ2-3 gives the whole variable domain EPEVTQTPSHQVTQMGQEVILRCVPISNHLYFYWYRQILGQKVEFLVSFYNNEISEKSEIFDDQFSVERPDGSNFTLKIRSTKLEDSAMYFCASSERDRGADTQYFGPGTRLTVL.

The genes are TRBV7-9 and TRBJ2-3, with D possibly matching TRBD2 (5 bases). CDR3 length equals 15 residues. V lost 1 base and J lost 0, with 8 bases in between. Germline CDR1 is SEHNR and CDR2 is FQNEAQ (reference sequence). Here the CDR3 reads CASSLGLTSTDTQYF. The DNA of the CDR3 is TGTGCCAGCAGCTTAGGACTAACTAGCACAGATACGCAGTATTTT.

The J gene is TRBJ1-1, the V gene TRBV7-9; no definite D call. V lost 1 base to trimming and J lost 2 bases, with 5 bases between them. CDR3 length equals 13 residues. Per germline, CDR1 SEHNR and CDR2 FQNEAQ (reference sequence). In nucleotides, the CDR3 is TGTGCCAGCAGCTTAGACAGTAACACTGAAGCTTTCTTT. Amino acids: CASSLDSNTEAFF.

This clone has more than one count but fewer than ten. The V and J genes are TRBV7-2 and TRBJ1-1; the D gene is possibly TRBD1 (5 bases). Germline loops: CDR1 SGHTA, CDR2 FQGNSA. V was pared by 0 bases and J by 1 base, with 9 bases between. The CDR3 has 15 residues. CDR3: CASSLAVGGNTEAFF. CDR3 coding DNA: TGTGCCAGCAGCTTAGCCGTTGGGGGGAACACTGAAGCTTTCTTT.

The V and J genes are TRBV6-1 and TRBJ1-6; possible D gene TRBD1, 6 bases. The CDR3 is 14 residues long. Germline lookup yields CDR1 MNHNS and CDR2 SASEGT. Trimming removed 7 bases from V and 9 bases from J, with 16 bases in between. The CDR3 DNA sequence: TGTGCCAGCAAGGAGCGGGGGGCCCTTTCACCCCTCCACTTT. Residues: CASKERGALSPLHF.

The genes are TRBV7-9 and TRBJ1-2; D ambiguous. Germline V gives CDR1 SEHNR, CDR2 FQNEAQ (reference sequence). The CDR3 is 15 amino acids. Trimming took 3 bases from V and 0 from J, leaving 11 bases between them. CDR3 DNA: TGTGCCAGCAGCTTCTCTCAAAGATCTAACTATGGCTACACCTTC. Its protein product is CASSFSQRSNYGYTF.

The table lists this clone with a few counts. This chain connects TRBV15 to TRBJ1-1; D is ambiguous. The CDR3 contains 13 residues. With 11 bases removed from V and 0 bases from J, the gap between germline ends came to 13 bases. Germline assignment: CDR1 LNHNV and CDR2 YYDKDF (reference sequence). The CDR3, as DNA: TGTGCCGCCTCCATTCAGGTGAACACTGAAGCTTTCTTT. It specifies CAASIQVNTEAFF.

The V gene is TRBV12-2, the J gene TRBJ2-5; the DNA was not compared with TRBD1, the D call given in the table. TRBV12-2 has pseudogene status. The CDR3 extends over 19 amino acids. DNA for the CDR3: TGTGCAAGTCGCTTATCCTACCGGGACAAAAATCAGAACCAAGAGACCCAGTACTTC. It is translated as CASRLSYRDKNQNQETQYF.

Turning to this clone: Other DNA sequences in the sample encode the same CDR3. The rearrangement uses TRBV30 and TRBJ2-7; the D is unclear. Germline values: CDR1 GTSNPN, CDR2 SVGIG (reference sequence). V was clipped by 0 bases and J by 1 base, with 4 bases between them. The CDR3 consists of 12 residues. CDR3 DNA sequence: TGTGCCTGGAGTGTCGGATCCTACGAGCAGTACTTC. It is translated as CAWSVGSYEQYF.

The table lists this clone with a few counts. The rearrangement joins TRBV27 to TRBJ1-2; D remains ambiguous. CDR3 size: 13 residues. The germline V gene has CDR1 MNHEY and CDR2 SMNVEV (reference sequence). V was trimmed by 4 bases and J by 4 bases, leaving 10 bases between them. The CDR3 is CASSSGPTYGYTF. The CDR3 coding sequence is TGTGCCAGCAGTTCTGGGCCGACCTATGGCTACACCTTC.

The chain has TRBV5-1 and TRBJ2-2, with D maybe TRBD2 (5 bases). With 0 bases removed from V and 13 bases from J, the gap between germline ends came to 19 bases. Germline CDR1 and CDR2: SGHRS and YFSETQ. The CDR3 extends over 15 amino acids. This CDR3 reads CASSLDLGSLSGLFF. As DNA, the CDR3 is TGCGCCAGCAGCTTGGACTTAGGGTCCCTAAGCGGGCTGTTTTTT.

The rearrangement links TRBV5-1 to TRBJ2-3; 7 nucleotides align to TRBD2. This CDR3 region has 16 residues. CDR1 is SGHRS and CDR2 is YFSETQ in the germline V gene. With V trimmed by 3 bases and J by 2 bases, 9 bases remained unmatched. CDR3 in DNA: TGCGCCAGCAGCTCCGGCGGGAGCGGGGTCACAGATACGCAGTATTTT. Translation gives CASSSGGSGVTDTQYF.

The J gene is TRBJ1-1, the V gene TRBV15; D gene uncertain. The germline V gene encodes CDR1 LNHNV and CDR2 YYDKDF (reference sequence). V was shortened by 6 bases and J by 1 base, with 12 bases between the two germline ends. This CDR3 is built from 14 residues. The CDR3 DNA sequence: TGTGCCACCAGTATCGAGGGTGGGAACACTGAAGCTTTCTTT. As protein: CATSIEGGNTEAFF.

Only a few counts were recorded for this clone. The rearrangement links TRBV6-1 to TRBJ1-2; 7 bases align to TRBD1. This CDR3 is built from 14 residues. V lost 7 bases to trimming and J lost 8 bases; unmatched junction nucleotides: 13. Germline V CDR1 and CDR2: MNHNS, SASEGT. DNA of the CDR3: TGTGCCAGCACCCCGGGCAGACAGGGCGGGGGCTACACCTTC. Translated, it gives CASTPGRQGGGYTF.

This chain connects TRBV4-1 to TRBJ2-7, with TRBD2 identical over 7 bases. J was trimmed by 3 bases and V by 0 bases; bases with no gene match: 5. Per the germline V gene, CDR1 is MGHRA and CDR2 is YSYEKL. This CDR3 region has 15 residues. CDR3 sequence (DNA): TGCGCCAGCAGCCAAGAGAGCGGGGAGGACTACGAGCAGTACTTC. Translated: CASSQESGEDYEQYF.

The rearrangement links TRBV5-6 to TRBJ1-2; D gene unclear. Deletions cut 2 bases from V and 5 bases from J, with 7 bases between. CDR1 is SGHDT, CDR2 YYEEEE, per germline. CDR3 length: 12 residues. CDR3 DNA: TGTGCCAGCAGCTTAGAGGAATATGGCTACACCTTC. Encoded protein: CASSLEEYGYTF.

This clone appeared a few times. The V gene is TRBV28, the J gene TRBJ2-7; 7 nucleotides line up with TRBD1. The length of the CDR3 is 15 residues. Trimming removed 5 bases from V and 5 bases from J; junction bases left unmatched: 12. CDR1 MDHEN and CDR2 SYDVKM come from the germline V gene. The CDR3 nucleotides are TGTGCCAGCAGTCCGACCCGACAGGGCAGCCACGAGCAGTACTTC. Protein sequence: CASSPTRQGSHEQYF.

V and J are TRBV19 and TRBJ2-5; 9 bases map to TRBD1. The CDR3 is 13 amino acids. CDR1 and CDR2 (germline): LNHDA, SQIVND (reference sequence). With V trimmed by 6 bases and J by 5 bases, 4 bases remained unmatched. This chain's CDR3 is CASSDRGVETQYF. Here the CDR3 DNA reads TGTGCCAGTAGCGACAGGGGGGTCGAGACCCAGTACTTC.